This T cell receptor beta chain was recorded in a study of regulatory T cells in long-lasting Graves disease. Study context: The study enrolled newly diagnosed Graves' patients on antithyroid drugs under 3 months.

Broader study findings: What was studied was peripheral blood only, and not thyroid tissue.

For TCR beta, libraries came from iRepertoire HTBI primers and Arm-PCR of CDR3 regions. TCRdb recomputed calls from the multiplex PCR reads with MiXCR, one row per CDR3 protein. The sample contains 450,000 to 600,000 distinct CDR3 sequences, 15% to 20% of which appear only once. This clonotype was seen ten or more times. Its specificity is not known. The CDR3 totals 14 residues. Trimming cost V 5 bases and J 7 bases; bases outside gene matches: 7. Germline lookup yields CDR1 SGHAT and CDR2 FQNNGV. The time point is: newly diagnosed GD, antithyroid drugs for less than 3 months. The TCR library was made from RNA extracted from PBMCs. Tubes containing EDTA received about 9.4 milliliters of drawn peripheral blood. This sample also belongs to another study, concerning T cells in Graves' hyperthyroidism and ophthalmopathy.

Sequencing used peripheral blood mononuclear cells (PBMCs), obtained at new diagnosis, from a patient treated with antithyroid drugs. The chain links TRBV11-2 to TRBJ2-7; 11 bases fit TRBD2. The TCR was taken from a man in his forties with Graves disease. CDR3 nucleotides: TGTGCCAGCAGCGGGACTAGCGGATCCATGGAGCAGTACTTC. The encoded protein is CASSGTSGSMEQYF.